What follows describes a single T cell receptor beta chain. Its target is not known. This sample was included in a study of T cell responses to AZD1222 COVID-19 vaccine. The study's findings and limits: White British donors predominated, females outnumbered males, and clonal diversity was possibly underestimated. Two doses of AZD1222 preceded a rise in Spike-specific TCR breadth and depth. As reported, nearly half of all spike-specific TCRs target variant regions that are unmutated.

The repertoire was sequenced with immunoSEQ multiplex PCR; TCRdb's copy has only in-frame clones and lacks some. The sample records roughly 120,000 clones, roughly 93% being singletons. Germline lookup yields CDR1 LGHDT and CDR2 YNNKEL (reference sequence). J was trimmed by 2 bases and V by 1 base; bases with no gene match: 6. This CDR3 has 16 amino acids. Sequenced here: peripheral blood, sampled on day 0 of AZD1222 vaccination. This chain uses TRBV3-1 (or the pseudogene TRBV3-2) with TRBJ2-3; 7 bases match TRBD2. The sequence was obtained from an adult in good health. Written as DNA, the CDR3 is TGTGCCAGCAGCCAAGCTGGCGGGAGATCCACAGATACGCAGTATTTT. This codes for CASSQAGGRSTDTQYF.